This is a list of T cell receptor beta chains from one sample in a study of blood T cell repertoires in COVID-19. Data came from immunoSEQ multiplex PCR; TCRdb stores just in-frame clones and leaves some out. The repertoire holds approximately 180,000 clones, with 80% to 90% as singletons. The sample was peripheral blood. These receptors were obtained from a man aged 60-69 years with acute or convalescent COVID-19. Each CDR3 is given with its conserved first and last residue. Fields, in order: CDR3 length, D gene, V gene, J gene, clone size, CDR3 protein, CDR3 DNA. The D gene is left open where the match is weak. Some rows mark clone size as missing; the rest say once, few, many or name a class of expanded clone.

len: 15
d_gene: TRBD2
v_gene: TRBV7-8
j_gene: TRBJ2-1
abundance: NA
CDR3aa: CASSSGLGSYNEQFF
CDR3nt: TGTGCCAGCAGCTCAGGACTAGGTTCCTACAATGAGCAGTTCTTC

len: 15
d_gene: TRBD2
v_gene: TRBV28
j_gene: TRBJ2-7
abundance: NA
CDR3aa: CASSGTSAGIYEQYF
CDR3nt: TGTGCCAGCAGTGGCACTAGCGCCGGGATCTACGAGCAGTACTTC

len: 14
d_gene: TRBD2
v_gene: TRBV9
j_gene: TRBJ2-1
abundance: NA
CDR3aa: CASSQLAGGDEQFF
CDR3nt: TGTGCCAGCAGCCAACTAGCGGGAGGGGATGAGCAGTTCTTC

len: 15
d_gene: NA
v_gene: TRBV18
j_gene: TRBJ1-1
abundance: NA
CDR3aa: CASSPRDSENTEAFF
CDR3nt: TGTGCCAGCTCACCCCGGGACTCAGAGAACACTGAAGCTTTCTTT

len: 16
d_gene: NA
v_gene: TRBV10-3
j_gene: TRBJ1-6
abundance: NA
CDR3aa: CAISESPGHRASPLHF
CDR3nt: TGTGCCATCAGTGAGTCCCCGGGACACCGGGCTTCACCCCTCCACTTT

len: 15
d_gene: NA
v_gene: TRBV9
j_gene: TRBJ2-3
abundance: NA
CDR3aa: CASSRGRAGTDTQYF
CDR3nt: TGTGCCAGCAGCAGGGGGAGGGCGGGAACAGATACGCAGTATTTT

len: 21
d_gene: TRBD2
v_gene: TRBV7-3
j_gene: TRBJ2-2
abundance: once
CDR3aa: CASSLVRWSLAGGPDTGELFF
CDR3nt: TGTGCCAGCAGCTTAGTTCGGTGGAGTCTAGCGGGAGGCCCCGACACCGGGGAGCTGTTTTTT

len: 14
d_gene: NA
v_gene: TRBV18
j_gene: TRBJ1-1
abundance: NA
CDR3aa: CASSSTALNTEAFF
CDR3nt: TGTGCCAGCTCATCCACAGCCTTGAACACTGAAGCTTTCTTT

len: 13
d_gene: NA
v_gene: TRBV19
j_gene: TRBJ2-2
abundance: few
CDR3aa: CASSMPRTGELFF
CDR3nt: TGTGCCAGTAGTATGCCGCGGACCGGGGAGCTGTTTTTT

len: 18
d_gene: TRBD2
v_gene: TRBV7-2
j_gene: TRBJ2-2
abundance: NA
CDR3aa: CASSSRRLAGAGTGELFF
CDR3nt: TGTGCCAGCAGTTCTCGACGACTAGCGGGAGCGGGAACCGGGGAGCTGTTTTTT

len: 15
d_gene: TRBD2
v_gene: TRBV3-1/TRBV3-2
j_gene: TRBJ2-1
abundance: NA
CDR3aa: CASSPREGQNNEQFF
CDR3nt: TGTGCCAGCAGCCCCCGGGAGGGCCAAAACAATGAGCAGTTCTTC

len: 14
d_gene: NA
v_gene: TRBV6-1
j_gene: TRBJ2-7
abundance: NA
CDR3aa: CASSEGWGDYEQYF
CDR3nt: TGTGCCAGCAGTGAGGGCTGGGGGGACTACGAGCAGTACTTC

len: 13
d_gene: NA
v_gene: TRBV5-1
j_gene: TRBJ2-3
abundance: NA
CDR3aa: CASSFGSADTQYF
CDR3nt: TGCGCCAGCAGCTTTGGAAGCGCAGATACGCAGTATTTT

len: 13
d_gene: NA
v_gene: TRBV28
j_gene: TRBJ1-6
abundance: NA
CDR3aa: CASLGGSGSPLHF
CDR3nt: TGTGCCAGTCTCGGGGGATCGGGTTCACCCCTCCACTTT

len: 15
d_gene: TRBD1
v_gene: TRBV5-1
j_gene: TRBJ2-7
abundance: NA
CDR3aa: CASSLEGTGSYEQYF
CDR3nt: TGCGCCAGCAGCTTGGAAGGGACAGGCTCCTACGAGCAGTACTTC

len: 16
d_gene: NA
v_gene: TRBV18
j_gene: TRBJ2-7
abundance: NA
CDR3aa: CASSPWRGRGAYEQYF
CDR3nt: TGTGCCAGCTCCCCCTGGCGAGGGAGGGGGGCCTACGAGCAGTACTTC

len: 19
d_gene: NA
v_gene: TRBV4-1
j_gene: TRBJ1-5
abundance: NA
CDR3aa: CASSQDEDVGGVSNQPQHF
CDR3nt: TGCGCCAGCAGCCAAGACGAGGATGTGGGAGGGGTGAGCAATCAGCCCCAGCATTTT